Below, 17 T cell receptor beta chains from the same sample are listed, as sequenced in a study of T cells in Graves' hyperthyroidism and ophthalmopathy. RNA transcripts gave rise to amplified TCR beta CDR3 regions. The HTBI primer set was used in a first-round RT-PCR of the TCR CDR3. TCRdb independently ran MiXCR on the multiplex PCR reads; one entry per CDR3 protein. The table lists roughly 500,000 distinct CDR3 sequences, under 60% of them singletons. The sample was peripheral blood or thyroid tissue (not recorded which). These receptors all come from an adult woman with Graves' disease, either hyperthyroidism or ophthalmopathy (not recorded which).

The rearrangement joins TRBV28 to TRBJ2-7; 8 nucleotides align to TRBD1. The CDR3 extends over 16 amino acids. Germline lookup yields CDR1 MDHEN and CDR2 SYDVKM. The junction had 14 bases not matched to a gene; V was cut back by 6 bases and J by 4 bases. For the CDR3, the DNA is TGTGCCAGCAGGCCCTTGATTGGACAGGGTACGTACGAGCAGTACTTC. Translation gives CASRPLIGQGTYEQYF.

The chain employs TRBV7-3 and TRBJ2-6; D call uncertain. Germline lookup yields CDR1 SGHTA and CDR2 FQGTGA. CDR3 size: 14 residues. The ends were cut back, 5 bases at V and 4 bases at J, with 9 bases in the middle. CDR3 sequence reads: CASSVQQGANVLTF. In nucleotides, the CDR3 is TGTGCCAGCAGCGTCCAACAGGGGGCCAACGTCCTGACTTTC.

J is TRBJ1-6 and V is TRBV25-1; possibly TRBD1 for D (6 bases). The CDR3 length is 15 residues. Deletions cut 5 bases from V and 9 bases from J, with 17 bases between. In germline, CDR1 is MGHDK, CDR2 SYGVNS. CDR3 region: CASSLGGANSSPLHF. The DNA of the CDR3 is TGTGCCAGCAGTCTTGGGGGGGCGAATAGTTCACCCCTCCACTTT.

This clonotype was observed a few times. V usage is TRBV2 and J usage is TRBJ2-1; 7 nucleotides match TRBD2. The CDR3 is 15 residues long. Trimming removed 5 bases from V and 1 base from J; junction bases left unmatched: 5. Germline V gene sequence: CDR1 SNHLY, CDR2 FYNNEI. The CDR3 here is CASSPSGGSYNEQFF. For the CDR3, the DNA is TGTGCCAGCAGTCCTAGCGGAGGATCCTACAATGAGCAGTTCTTC.

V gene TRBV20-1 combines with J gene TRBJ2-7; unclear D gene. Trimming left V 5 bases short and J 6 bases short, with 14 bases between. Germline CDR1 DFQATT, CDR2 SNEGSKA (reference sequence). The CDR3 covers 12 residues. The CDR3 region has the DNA TGCAGTGCTGGCCCCTCGCGACGCGAGCAGTACTTC. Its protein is CSAGPSRREQYF.

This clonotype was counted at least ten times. The CDR3 DNA is TGTGCCAGCAGGCTTTTATTGTCTGGGGCCAACGTCCTGACTTTC. Protein product: CASRLLLSGANVLTF. The rearrangement joins TRBV5-6 to TRBJ2-6; D remains ambiguous. Trimming stripped 5 bases from V and 1 base from J, with 10 bases between. The CDR3 is made up of 15 amino acids. Germline V gene sequence: CDR1 SGHDT, CDR2 YYEEEE.

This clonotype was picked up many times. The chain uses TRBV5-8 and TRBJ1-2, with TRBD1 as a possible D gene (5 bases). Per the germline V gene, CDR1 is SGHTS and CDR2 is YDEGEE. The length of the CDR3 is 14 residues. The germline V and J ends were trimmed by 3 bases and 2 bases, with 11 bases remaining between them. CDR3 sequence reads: CASSSRDFNYGYTF. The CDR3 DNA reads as TGTGCCAGCAGCTCCCGGGACTTCAACTATGGCTACACCTTC.

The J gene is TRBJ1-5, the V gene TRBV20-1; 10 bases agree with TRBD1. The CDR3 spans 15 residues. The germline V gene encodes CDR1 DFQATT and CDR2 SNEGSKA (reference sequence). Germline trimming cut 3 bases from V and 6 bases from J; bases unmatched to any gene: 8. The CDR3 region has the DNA TGCAGTGCTAGGGGGGGACAGGGGTCGGGTCAGCCCCAGCATTTT. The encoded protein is CSARGGQGSGQPQHF.

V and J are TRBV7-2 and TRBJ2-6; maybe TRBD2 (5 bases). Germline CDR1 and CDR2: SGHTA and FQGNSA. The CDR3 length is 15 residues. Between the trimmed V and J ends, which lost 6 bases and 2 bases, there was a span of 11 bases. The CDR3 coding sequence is TGTGCCAGCAGTTTATGGGAGACTGGGGCCAACGTCCTGACTTTC. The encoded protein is CASSLWETGANVLTF.

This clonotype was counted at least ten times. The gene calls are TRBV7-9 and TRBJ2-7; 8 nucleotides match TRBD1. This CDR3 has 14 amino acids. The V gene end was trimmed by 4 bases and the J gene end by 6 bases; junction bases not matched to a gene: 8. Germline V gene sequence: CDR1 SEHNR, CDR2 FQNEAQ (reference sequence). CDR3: CASSSTGDSTEQYF. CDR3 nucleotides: TGTGCCAGCAGCTCGACAGGGGACAGTACCGAGCAGTACTTC.

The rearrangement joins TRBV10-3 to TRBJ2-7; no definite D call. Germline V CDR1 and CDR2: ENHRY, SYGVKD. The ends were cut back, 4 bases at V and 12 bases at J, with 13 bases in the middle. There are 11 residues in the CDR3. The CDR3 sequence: CAISATAELYF. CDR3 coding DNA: TGTGCCATCAGTGCCACGGCTGAACTGTACTTC.

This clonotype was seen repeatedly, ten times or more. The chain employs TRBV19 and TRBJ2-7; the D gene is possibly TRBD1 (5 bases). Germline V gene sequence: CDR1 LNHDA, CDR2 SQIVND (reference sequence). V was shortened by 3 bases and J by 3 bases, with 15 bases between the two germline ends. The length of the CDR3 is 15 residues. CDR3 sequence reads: CASSIKGILDYEQYF. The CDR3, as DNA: TGTGCCAGTAGTATCAAGGGGATTTTGGACTACGAGCAGTACTTC.

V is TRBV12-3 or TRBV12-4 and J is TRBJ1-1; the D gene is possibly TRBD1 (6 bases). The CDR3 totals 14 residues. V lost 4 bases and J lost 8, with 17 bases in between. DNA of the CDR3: TGTGCCAGCAGTTGGCCGGGGGCCGCACACGAAGCTTTCTTT. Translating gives CASSWPGAAHEAFF.

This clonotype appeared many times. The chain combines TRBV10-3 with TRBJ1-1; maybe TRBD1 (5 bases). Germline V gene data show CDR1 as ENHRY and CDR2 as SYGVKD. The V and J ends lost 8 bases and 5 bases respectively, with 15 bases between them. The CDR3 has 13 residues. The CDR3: CAIRGTGGTEAFF. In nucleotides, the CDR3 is TGTGCCATCCGGGGGACGGGGGGGACTGAAGCTTTCTTT.

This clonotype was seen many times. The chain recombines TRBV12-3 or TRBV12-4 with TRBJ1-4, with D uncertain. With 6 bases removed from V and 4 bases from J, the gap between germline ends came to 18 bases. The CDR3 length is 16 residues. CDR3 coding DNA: TGTGCCAGCAGAAACCGAAATGGACCGAATAATGAAAAACTGTTTTTT. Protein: CASRNRNGPNNEKLFF.

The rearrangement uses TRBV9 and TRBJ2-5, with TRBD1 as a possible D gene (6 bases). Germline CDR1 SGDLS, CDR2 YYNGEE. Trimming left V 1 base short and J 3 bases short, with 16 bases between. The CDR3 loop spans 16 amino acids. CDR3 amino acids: CASSVRPSTGKETQYF. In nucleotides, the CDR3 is TGTGCCAGCAGCGTAAGGCCCTCGACAGGAAAAGAGACCCAGTACTTC.

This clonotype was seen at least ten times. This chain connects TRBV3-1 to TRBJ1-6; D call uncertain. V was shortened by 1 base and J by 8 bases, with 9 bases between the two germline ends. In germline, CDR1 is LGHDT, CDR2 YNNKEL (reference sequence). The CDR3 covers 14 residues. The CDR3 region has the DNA TGTGCCAGCAGCCAAGGAGGGAAGGATTCACCCCTCCACTTT. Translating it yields CASSQGGKDSPLHF.